This T cell receptor (beta chain) is drawn from a study of T cell repertoires in cytomegalovirus infection. The overall study: Both recently identified HLA-C-restricted and well-studied HLA-B-restricted CMV epitopes were used in the study. It was the public TCR beta signatures that indicated both CMV infection and matching HLA type.

This clonotype was picked up a small number of times. Antigen: not known. With 1 base clipped from V and 6 bases from J, the junction kept 6 bases outside the gene matches. This CDR3 comprises 16 residues. CDR1 is MNHEY and CDR2 is SVGAGI in the germline V gene. Study results and caveats: The ex vivo response was dominated by HLA-C-restricted CMV-specific TCR beta clonotypes.

MiXCR was run by TCRdb on the reads, yielding one entry per CDR3 protein. The sample gives approximately 770,000 distinct CDR3 sequences, roughly 28% of which show up once; approximately 14% is in the top ten. This clonotype originated in a human donor in good health (CMV status not recorded). Some clones in this sample may be carry-over from other donors' samples. The J gene is TRBJ1-4, the V gene TRBV6-5; 9 positions agree with TRBD1. The material was cultured CD8+ T cells from PBMCs, obtained from culture after CMV antigen stimulation. CDR3 in DNA: TGTGCCAGCAGTTACTTACAGGGGGCAATCGATGAAAAACTGTTTTTT. Protein sequence: CASSYLQGAIDEKLFF.